This T cell receptor (beta chain) was obtained from a study of blood T cell repertoires in COVID-19. Study at large: The samples span acute and convalescent COVID-19 from the United States, Italy and Spain. The cDNA or gDNA used as material had been derived from T cells, B-cell-depleted T cells, or PBMCs.

This clone was detected a few times. As originally analysed: For nucleated cells, counts were estimated from reference gene primer amplification. Clones were sequenced by immunoSEQ multiplex PCR, and TCRdb holds only the in-frame ones, with some missing. V and J calls and clone size are given by that table; D and trimming were obtained from the DNA. The data show around 75,000 clones, around 88% seen once. With V trimmed by 4 bases and J by 1 base, 5 bases remained unmatched. Germline-derived CDR1 and CDR2 are MGHRA and YSYEKL. CDR3 length: 17 residues. The chain has TRBV4-1 and TRBJ1-3; 12 nucleotides line up with TRBD1. The source of this sequence is a man aged 55 to 70 with acute or convalescent COVID-19. The material sequenced was peripheral blood. The CDR3 protein is CASSRPGQGASGNTIYF. The CDR3 DNA is TGCGCCAGCAGCCGTCCGGGACAGGGGGCATCTGGAAACACCATATATTTT.